The 23 T cell receptor beta chains in this list originate from one sample, sequenced in a study of cytomegalovirus exposure and HLA in healthy donors (dated by TCRdb to between 2016 and 2019). Library method: the immunoSEQ multiplex PCR assay. The multiplex PCR relied on a mix of 60 forward primers for TCR Vbeta segments and 13 reverse primers for TCR Jbeta segments. Drawn from immuneACCESS, this table holds only the in-frame rearrangements with V and J called that TCRdb kept. Clones are partly lost; checked studies trace under half to an unresolved V gene and leave the rest unexplained. The sample table contains 90,000 or so clones; only one count was recorded for approximately 80% of them. The ten largest make up 2.5% to 4% of the sample. The sequencing input was PBMCs. The receptor source for this set is a woman in her thirties or forties in good health and CMV-seronegative.

The V and J genes are TRBV11-2 and TRBJ2-1, with TRBD2 matching 7 bases. Germline CDR1 and CDR2: SGHAT and FQNNGV. The CDR3 length is 12 residues. The trim removed 5 bases at V and 10 bases at J, leaving 5 bases unmatched. The CDR3 nucleotides are TGTGCCAGCAGCCAGACTAGCAGCGAGCAGTTCTTC. Its protein is CASSQTSSEQFF.

The rearrangement joins TRBV27 to TRBJ1-5; 7 bases line up with TRBD1. This CDR3 comprises 14 residues. The V and J ends lost 6 bases and 6 bases, in that order; junction bases with no gene match: 8. The V gene's germline CDR1 is MNHEY and CDR2 SMNVEV (reference sequence). In DNA form, the CDR3 reads TGTGCCAGCAGGGCCAGGGGGAACAGTCAGCCCCAGCATTTT. Protein product: CASRARGNSQPQHF.

This clone appeared once. The rearrangement joins TRBV5-8 to TRBJ1-4, with 8 bases fitting TRBD1. The V segment lost 2 bases and the J segment 0 bases; nucleotides outside the gene matches: 3. This CDR3 comprises 16 residues. The germline V gene has CDR1 SGHTS and CDR2 YDEGEE. The CDR3 nucleotides are TGTGCCAGCAGCTTAGGACAGGGCCCAACTAATGAAAAACTGTTTTTT. It is translated as CASSLGQGPTNEKLFF.

This clone was seen a few times. The gene calls are TRBV4-3 and TRBJ1-1; 7 bases map to TRBD1. CDR1 is LGHNA and CDR2 is YSLEER in the germline V gene. This CDR3 has 14 residues. J was trimmed by 5 bases and V by 3 bases; bases with no gene match: 6. This CDR3 reads CASSHDRANTEAFF. The CDR3 coding sequence is TGCGCCAGCAGCCATGACAGGGCGAATACTGAAGCTTTCTTT.

The rearrangement uses TRBV4-3 and TRBJ1-1; 10 bases are a match to TRBD1. The V gene end was trimmed by 4 bases and the J gene end by 8 bases; junction bases not matched to a gene: 10. CDR3 length: 15 residues. Germline V lookup: CDR1 LGHNA, CDR2 YSLEER. The CDR3 DNA follows: TGCGCCAGCAGCCGCAGTGGGACAGGGGCCCACGAAGCTTTCTTT. Translation gives CASSRSGTGAHEAFF.

The CDR3: CARSQAGGLPPPAKNIQYF. The CDR3 coding sequence is TGTGCCAGAAGTCAAGCGGGAGGGCTCCCACCTCCGGCCAAAAACATTCAGTACTTC. This chain joins TRBV5-3 and TRBJ2-4; 10 bases line up with TRBD2. TRBV5-3 is assigned to the ORF class and has an uncertain function. The ends lost 5 bases at V and 1 base at J; junction bases unmatched: 15. The CDR3 contains 19 residues.

This chain joins TRBV10-3 and TRBJ2-3; TRBD2 might be the D (6 bases). This CDR3 comprises 15 residues. Germline CDR1 is ENHRY and CDR2 is SYGVKD. Trimming removed 4 bases at V and 4 bases at J, with 15 bases between. CDR3: CAISGGTPAADTQYF. In DNA, the CDR3 is TGTGCCATCAGTGGGGGGACTCCAGCGGCAGATACGCAGTATTTT.

The V and J genes are TRBV10-1 and TRBJ2-7, with a tentative D call TRBD2 (5 bases). Germline V lookup: CDR1 WNHNN, CDR2 SYGVQD (reference sequence). The CDR3 spans 17 residues. Trimming took 10 bases from V and 2 from J, leaving 27 bases between them. CDR3 DNA sequence: TGCGCCAACCCGAAACGAGACTATAAGCGGAACCCCTACGAGCAGTACTTC. This gives the protein CANPKRDYKRNPYEQYF.

In its sample, this clone was seen a few times. This chain's CDR3 is CASSRDRVSTEAFF. As DNA, the CDR3 is TGTGCCAGCAGCCGGGACAGGGTTTCGACTGAAGCTTTCTTT. This chain uses TRBV6-5 with TRBJ1-1; 9 nucleotides align to TRBD1. Per the germline V gene, CDR1 is MNHEY and CDR2 is SVGAGI. With 6 bases clipped from V and 5 bases from J, the junction kept 7 bases outside the gene matches. This CDR3 has 14 amino acids.

This clone was observed a handful of times. This chain links TRBV5-1 with TRBJ1-1; tentative D call: TRBD1 (5 bases). Deletions cut 0 bases from V and 7 bases from J, with 13 bases between. This CDR3 is 14 amino acids long. CDR1 and CDR2 from the germline V gene are SGHRS and YFSETQ. The CDR3 region has the DNA TGCGCCAGCAGCTTGGCCGGGGGGGAAAGTGAAGCTTTCTTT. This codes for CASSLAGGESEAFF.

The chain couples TRBV28 to TRBJ2-6; perhaps TRBD2 as D (6 bases). Germline V CDR1 and CDR2: MDHEN, SYDVKM. Trimming pared 0 bases from V and 4 bases from J, leaving 10 bases between. The CDR3 is 16 amino acids. CDR3 DNA sequence: TGTGCCAGCAGTTTATGGGAGGGGTCAGGGGCCAACGTCCTGACTTTC. Its protein product is CASSLWEGSGANVLTF.

This rearrangement joins TRBV10-2 to TRBJ2-3; D unclear. Germline CDR1 and CDR2: WSHSY and SAAADI. This CDR3 spans 13 amino acids. Deletions cut 3 bases from V and 4 bases from J, with 8 bases between. The CDR3 protein is CASSDSVPDTQYF. For the CDR3, the DNA is TGCGCCAGCAGTGATTCTGTCCCAGATACGCAGTATTTT.

This rearrangement joins TRBV7-9 to TRBJ1-2, with a possible D match to TRBD1 (6 bases). The V and J ends lost 3 bases and 3 bases respectively, with 11 bases between them. Germline V gives CDR1 SEHNR, CDR2 FQNEAQ (reference sequence). The CDR3 runs to 14 residues. The CDR3 DNA is TGTGCCAGCAGCTTTTCGAGGACAGACTATGGCTACACCTTC. Amino acid sequence: CASSFSRTDYGYTF.

This rearrangement joins TRBV19 to TRBJ1-1, with D hard to call. CDR1 and CDR2 from the germline V gene are LNHDA and SQIVND (reference sequence). Trimming stripped 7 bases from V and 6 bases from J, with 27 bases between. The CDR3 loop spans 17 amino acids. DNA for the CDR3: TGTGCCAGTACCTCCCGGTCTGGGAGGGATATCTTCTCTGAAGCTTTCTTT. Translation: CASTSRSGRDIFSEAFF.

The CDR3 spells CSVVGMETGAPGELFF. For the CDR3, the DNA is TGCAGCGTTGTTGGTATGGAGACAGGGGCCCCCGGGGAGCTGTTTTTT. This sequence joins TRBV29-1 and TRBJ2-2; 8 bases are shared with TRBD1. With 4 bases clipped from V and 6 bases from J, the junction kept 13 bases outside the gene matches. The CDR3 is 16 residues long. CDR1 is SQVTM and CDR2 is ANQGSEA in the germline V gene.

V gene TRBV5-5 combines with J gene TRBJ1-4; 7 nucleotides match TRBD1. Germline CDR1 is SGHKS and CDR2 is YYEKEE (reference sequence). The length of the CDR3 is 15 residues. The junction had 8 bases not matched to a gene; V was cut back by 4 bases and J by 5 bases. The CDR3 sequence: CASSLVSRGNEKLFF. The CDR3 DNA is TGTGCCAGCAGCCTCGTGAGCAGGGGGAATGAAAAACTGTTTTTT.

The chain employs TRBV27 and TRBJ1-1, with TRBD1 as a possible D gene (5 bases). Per the germline V gene, CDR1 is MNHEY and CDR2 is SMNVEV (reference sequence). Trimming left V 3 bases short and J 5 bases short, with 16 bases between. The CDR3 is made up of 15 amino acids. This chain's CDR3 is CASSFMANGGTEAFF. The CDR3 bases are TGTGCCAGCAGTTTTATGGCAAACGGGGGGACTGAAGCTTTCTTT.

The chain links TRBV7-3 to TRBJ2-1; D is unresolved. This CDR3 contains 15 residues. Germline V CDR1 and CDR2: SGHTA, FQGTGA. V was clipped by 2 bases and J by 0 bases, with 8 bases between them. Here the CDR3 DNA reads TGTGCCAGCAGCTTATTCCCTAGCTCCTACAATGAGCAGTTCTTC. It specifies CASSLFPSSYNEQFF.

This chain connects TRBV4-2 to TRBJ2-5; 8 nucleotides line up with TRBD1. V lost 1 base and J lost 3; bases outside the gene matches: 22. There are 21 residues in the CDR3. Germline V lookup: CDR1 LGHNA, CDR2 YNFKEQ. The CDR3 DNA reads as TGTGCCAGCAGCCAAGGTCAAGGACAGGGAGGAATGAGGGAATTTAAAGAGACCCAGTACTTC. This sequence encodes CASSQGQGQGGMREFKETQYF.

This clone has just a few counts. DNA of the CDR3: TGCAGGCAACAGGGACACACTGAAGCTTTCTTT. This sequence encodes CRQQGHTEAFF. The rearrangement uses TRBV20-1 and TRBJ1-1; D is perhaps TRBD1 (6 bases). The CDR3 runs 11 residues. CDR1 and CDR2 from the germline V gene are DFQATT and SNEGSKA (reference sequence).

V gene TRBV5-1 combines with J gene TRBJ2-7, with 7 bases matching TRBD1. Germline trimming cut 4 bases from V and 0 bases from J; bases unmatched to any gene: 7. The CDR3 consists of 15 residues. The germline gives CDR1 SGHRS, CDR2 YFSETQ. CDR3 sequence reads: CASSRDRQSSYEQYF. CDR3 sequence (DNA): TGCGCCAGCAGCCGGGACAGACAGAGCTCCTACGAGCAGTACTTC.

The chain employs TRBV12-5 and TRBJ2-3; TRBD2 aligns across 10 bases. The CDR3 is 20 amino acids. Looked up from germline, CDR1 is LGHNT and CDR2 is FRNRAP. Trimming took 1 base from V and 3 from J; bases not matched to a gene: 16. CDR3 sequence (DNA): TGTGCTAGTGGTTTGGACCACCGAGGACTAGCGGCGAAGAGGACAGATACGCAGTATTTT. Translation: CASGLDHRGLAAKRTDTQYF.

The gene calls are TRBV7-3 and TRBJ2-1, with 10 bases identical to TRBD2. Germline-derived CDR1 and CDR2 are SGHTA and FQGTGA. The CDR3 spans 16 residues. V shed 5 bases, J shed 4 bases, and the junction held 8 bases outside the gene matches. The CDR3 here is CASSVSSGSWYNEQFF. The CDR3 region has the DNA TGTGCCAGCAGCGTCTCTAGCGGGAGTTGGTACAATGAGCAGTTCTTC. The full variable domain, with the rest looked up from reference TRBV7-3 and TRBJ2-1, is GAGVSQTPSNKVTEKGKYVELRCDPISGHTALYWYRQSLGQGPEFLIYFQGTGAADDSGLPNDRFFAVRPEGSVSTLKIQRTERGDSAVYLCASSVSSGSWYNEQFFGPGTRLTVL.